These 19 T cell receptor beta chains were all obtained from the same sample, sequenced in a study of PD-L1 blockade in urothelial cancer. The time point here: peripheral blood 6 weeks after treatment start. The method was immunoSEQ multiplex PCR; TCRdb's version includes in-frame clones alone and lacks a portion of them. The sample lists about 36,000 clones, roughly 80% occurring once. The source was PBMCs, collected around atezolizumab (anti-PD-L1) treatment. All receptors come from a man aged 35 to 55 with urothelial cancer.

The chain employs TRBV14 and TRBJ2-7; D not resolved. The germline V gene encodes CDR1 SGHDN and CDR2 FVKESK. The CDR3 sequence is 13 residues long. Between the trimmed V and J ends, which lost 2 bases and 7 bases, there was a span of 12 bases. Here the CDR3 DNA reads TGTGCCAGCAGCCAAATGTCCTCGGTTGAGCAGTACTTC. Translated: CASSQMSSVEQYF.

The chain employs TRBV9 and TRBJ2-1, with a possible D match to TRBD2 (5 bases). Trimming took off 4 bases at V and 6 bases at J, with 17 bases between the two ends. The CDR3 runs to 15 residues. The germline CDR1 and CDR2 sequences are SGDLS and YYNGEE. The CDR3 sequence: CASSLSPASINEQFF. The DNA for the CDR3 is TGTGCCAGCAGCCTGTCCCCCGCTAGCATCAATGAGCAGTTCTTC.

The chain links TRBV27 to TRBJ1-5, with 8 positions matching TRBD1. J was trimmed by 2 bases and V by 6 bases; bases with no gene match: 9. CDR3 length equals 16 residues. Germline V lookup: CDR1 MNHEY, CDR2 SMNVEV (reference sequence). The CDR3 DNA follows: TGTGCCAGCAGGCGGGCAGGGGGCGCGGGCAATCAGCCCCAGCATTTT. Its translation: CASRRAGGAGNQPQHF.

The gene calls are TRBV11-1 and TRBJ1-3; D call uncertain. There are 13 residues in the CDR3. The germline gives CDR1 SGHAT, CDR2 FQDESV (reference sequence). V was clipped by 7 bases and J by 0 bases, with 7 bases between them. CDR3 in DNA: TGTGCCAGCACGGGGAACTCTGGAAACACCATATATTTT. Encoded protein: CASTGNSGNTIYF.

V and J are TRBV30 and TRBJ1-1; 9 positions match TRBD1. V lost 2 bases, J lost 3 bases, and 1 base stayed unmatched. The CDR3 runs 13 residues. CDR1 is GTSNPN, CDR2 SVGIG, per germline (reference sequence). CDR3 nucleotide sequence: TGTGCCTGGAGTAGGACAGGGGACACTGAAGCTTTCTTT. Translation: CAWSRTGDTEAFF.

V and J are TRBV27 and TRBJ1-2; 10 positions agree with TRBD1. This CDR3 region has 15 residues. CDR1 and CDR2 (germline): MNHEY, SMNVEV (reference sequence). Germline trimming cut 4 bases from V and 4 bases from J; bases unmatched to any gene: 6. The CDR3 nucleotides read TGTGCCAGCAGTTCGGTGGACAGGGGGGGCTATGGCTACACCTTC. The encoded protein is CASSSVDRGGYGYTF.

The chain is built from TRBV28 and TRBJ1-1; D unclear. Germline V lookup: CDR1 MDHEN, CDR2 SYDVKM. The CDR3 consists of 13 residues. Deletions cut 8 bases from V and 0 bases from J, with 10 bases between. CDR3 DNA sequence: TGTGCCAGCTCTAGGAGGGTGAACACTGAAGCTTTCTTT. Protein: CASSRRVNTEAFF.

The chain recombines TRBV21-1 with TRBJ1-1; the table's D call, TRBD1, has no DNA check behind it. TRBV21-1 is noted as a pseudogene. This CDR3 has 15 residues. CDR3 in DNA: TGTGCCAGCAGCAAAGGGGCAGGGCCGAACACTGAAGCTTTCTTT. It translates to CASSKGAGPNTEAFF.

The V call is TRBV19, the J call TRBJ2-1; the match to TRBD2 covers 7 bases. The germline V gene has CDR1 LNHDA and CDR2 SQIVND (reference sequence). This CDR3 contains 12 residues. V dropped 7 bases and J dropped 13; count of bases not matched to a gene: 10. CDR3: CASKAGSTGQFF. CDR3 nucleotide sequence: TGTGCCAGTAAAGCGGGATCCACGGGCCAGTTCTTC.

This chain connects TRBV19 to TRBJ2-7; D uncertain. V was pared by 0 bases and J by 2 bases, with 11 bases between. CDR1 is LNHDA and CDR2 is SQIVND in the germline V gene (reference sequence). The CDR3 consists of 15 residues. This CDR3 reads CASSIDTALAYEQYF. The DNA of the CDR3 is TGTGCCAGTAGTATAGACACAGCCTTAGCCTACGAGCAGTACTTC.

The rearrangement links TRBV6-1 to TRBJ1-5; D is unresolved. Deletions cut 5 bases from V and 2 bases from J, with 7 bases between. Germline assignment: CDR1 MNHNS and CDR2 SASEGT. CDR3 length equals 13 residues. CDR3 nucleotides: TGTGCCAGCAGTACAGCCGGCAATCAGCCCCAGCATTTT. Protein: CASSTAGNQPQHF.

The chain links TRBV28 to TRBJ2-1, with TRBD1 as a possible D gene (5 bases). The CDR3 length is 15 residues. Germline values: CDR1 MDHEN, CDR2 SYDVKM. Trimming left V 5 bases short and J 9 bases short, with 20 bases between. CDR3 in DNA: TGTGCCAGCAGTGGAAGGGGATTAGCAAGTGGTGAGCAGTTCTTC. It encodes CASSGRGLASGEQFF.

This chain uses TRBV19 with TRBJ1-1, with D unclear. Trimming left V 6 bases short and J 4 bases short, with 18 bases between. Germline V CDR1 and CDR2: LNHDA, SQIVND (reference sequence). The length of the CDR3 is 15 residues. For the CDR3, the DNA is TGTGCCAGTAGAAGCGGCGAGACGATGGGCACTGAAGCTTTCTTT. Protein: CASRSGETMGTEAFF.

The sample holds one count of this clone. The rearrangement joins TRBV6-5 to TRBJ2-7, with a weak D call TRBD1 (7 bases). The V end was cut by 6 bases, the J end by 5 bases, with 20 bases between. The CDR3 runs 15 residues. CDR1 MNHEY and CDR2 SVGAGI come from the germline V gene. CDR3 bases: TGTGCCAGCAGACCTTCCGACAGGGAGGTCGACGAGCAGTACTTC. Translated, it gives CASRPSDREVDEQYF.

The V gene is TRBV7-6, the J gene TRBJ2-5; 10 positions match TRBD2. Germline CDR1 reads SGHVS; CDR2 reads FNYEAQ. V was pared by 7 bases and J by 5 bases, with 10 bases of the junction left unmatched. The CDR3 contains 15 residues. The CDR3 sequence: CASTTSGVERETQYF. CDR3 DNA: TGTGCCAGCACCACTAGCGGGGTGGAAAGGGAGACCCAGTACTTC.

This chain connects TRBV11-2 to TRBJ1-1; D is ambiguous. CDR3 length: 12 residues. Germline CDR1 is SGHAT and CDR2 is FQNNGV. V lost 8 bases and J 3 bases, leaving 10 bases between the germline ends. In DNA, the CDR3 is TGTGCCAGCGGCGGGTGGGACACTGAAGCTTTCTTT. This encodes CASGGWDTEAFF.

This chain uses TRBV7-9 with TRBJ1-3, with D uncertain. V shed 3 bases and J shed 3 bases, with 9 bases lying between them. The CDR3 spans 14 residues. Germline CDR1 SEHNR, CDR2 FQNEAQ (reference sequence). The CDR3 reads CASSFYKSGNTIYF. In DNA, the CDR3 is TGTGCCAGCAGCTTCTATAAGAGTGGAAACACCATATATTTT.

The rearrangement links TRBV4-2 to TRBJ2-1, with 7 bases that match TRBD1. Germline CDR1 LGHNA, CDR2 YNFKEQ. Losses at the gene ends were 3 bases for V and 12 bases for J; bases not matched to a gene: 8. This CDR3 region has 13 residues. The chain's CDR3 is CASSHAQGTPQFF. The CDR3, as DNA: TGTGCCAGCAGCCATGCACAGGGGACCCCGCAGTTCTTC.

This chain uses TRBV5-8 with TRBJ2-1; 7 bases line up with TRBD1. V gave up 4 bases and J gave up 1 base; unmatched junction bases: 8. CDR3 length: 16 amino acids. The germline V gene encodes CDR1 SGHTS and CDR2 YDEGEE. CDR3 protein: CASSPGQPFSYNEQFF. CDR3 nucleotides: TGTGCCAGCAGCCCGGGACAGCCCTTTTCCTACAATGAGCAGTTCTTC. The entire variable domain, with the rest obtained from reference TRBV5-8 and TRBJ2-1, is as follows: EAGVTQSPTHLIKTRGQQATLRCSPISGHTSVYWYQQALGLGLQFLLWYDEGEERNRGNFPPRFSGRQFPNYSSELNVNALELEDSALYLCASSPGQPFSYNEQFFGPGTRLTVL.